These 16 T cell receptor beta chains came from one sample sequenced in a study of cytomegalovirus exposure and HLA in healthy donors. Use of 60 Vbeta and 13 Jbeta primers characterized the PCR. Only in-frame clones appear in the TCRdb table, and some are missing; sequencing was by immunoSEQ multiplex PCR. The sample table includes roughly 220,000 clones. Sequences were obtained from PBMCs. Receptors were obtained from a girl aged 2 to 10 in good health and CMV-seropositive.

The chain has TRBV5-1 and TRBJ2-1; 7 positions match TRBD2. The V segment lost 9 bases and the J segment 5 bases; nucleotides outside the gene matches: 8. Germline assignment: CDR1 SGHRS and CDR2 YFSETQ. This CDR3 spans 13 amino acids. Here the CDR3 reads CATKAGPHNEQFF. DNA of the CDR3: TGCGCCACCAAAGCGGGACCCCACAATGAGCAGTTCTTC.

DNA for the CDR3: TGTGCCAGCAGTTACCTGGGGAGCGGGCAAGAGACCCAGTACTTC. Amino acid sequence: CASSYLGSGQETQYF. The chain uses TRBV6-5 and TRBJ2-5, with D maybe TRBD2 (6 bases). CDR3 length equals 15 residues. CDR1 MNHEY and CDR2 SVGAGI come from the germline V gene. V was clipped by 2 bases and J by 2 bases, with 12 bases between them.

The genes are TRBV19 and TRBJ1-1, with D unresolved. The germline V gene has CDR1 LNHDA and CDR2 SQIVND (reference sequence). The CDR3 is 14 residues long. With 3 bases removed from V and 0 bases from J, the gap between germline ends came to 8 bases. CDR3 protein: CASSISTMNTEAFF. Written as DNA, the CDR3 is TGTGCCAGTAGTATTTCCACTATGAACACTGAAGCTTTCTTT.

This chain links TRBV4-1 with TRBJ2-7; 7 bases are shared with TRBD2. Trimming cost V 1 base and J 7 bases; bases outside gene matches: 10. The germline CDR1 and CDR2 sequences are MGHRA and YSYEKL. The CDR3 runs 15 residues. The chain's CDR3 is CASSQGAGRAGEQYF. The CDR3 nucleotides read TGCGCCAGCAGCCAAGGTGCAGGGAGGGCGGGTGAGCAGTACTTC.

The J gene is TRBJ1-2, the V gene TRBV20-1; D is perhaps TRBD1 (5 bases). Trimming cost V 8 bases and J 8 bases, with 12 bases left between them. The CDR3 contains 10 residues. Looked up from germline, CDR1 is DFQATT and CDR2 is SNEGSKA (reference sequence). This chain's CDR3 is CSLQPGGYTF. Written as DNA, the CDR3 is TGCAGTCTTCAGCCAGGGGGCTACACCTTC.

As to this clone: Additional DNA sequences in this sample encode the identical CDR3. The chain joins TRBV28 to TRBJ1-2; the D is unclear. Germline V gene sequence: CDR1 MDHEN, CDR2 SYDVKM. Trimming shortened V by 5 bases and J by 2 bases, and 3 bases separated the two germline ends. This CDR3 has 11 amino acids. The CDR3 sequence is CASSPNYGYTF. The CDR3 DNA sequence: TGTGCCAGCAGTCCGAACTATGGCTACACCTTC.

The V gene is TRBV27, the J gene TRBJ2-3, with 12 bases that match TRBD2. Germline trimming cut 6 bases from V and 5 bases from J; bases unmatched to any gene: 3. CDR1 and CDR2 (germline): MNHEY, SMNVEV (reference sequence). CDR3 length equals 14 residues. CDR3 DNA: TGTGCCAGCAGACGACTAGCGGGGGAAGATACGCAGTATTTT. Amino acids: CASRRLAGEDTQYF.

This chain uses TRBV28 with TRBJ1-2, with 9 nucleotides matching TRBD1. Germline loops: CDR1 MDHEN, CDR2 SYDVKM. J was trimmed by 5 bases and V by 7 bases; bases with no gene match: 11. This CDR3 is 15 amino acids long. This chain's CDR3 is CASIKTGQGRYGYTF. As DNA, the CDR3 is TGTGCCAGCATTAAGACCGGACAGGGGAGATATGGCTACACCTTC.

V gene TRBV2 combines with J gene TRBJ2-3; D is perhaps TRBD2 (6 bases). Trimming cost V 6 bases and J 2 bases, with 15 bases left between them. Germline assignment: CDR1 SNHLY and CDR2 FYNNEI. The CDR3 extends over 15 amino acids. The CDR3 DNA is TGTGCCAGCAGGGCCCGTAGCGGCTCCACAGATACGCAGTATTTT. This gives the protein CASRARSGSTDTQYF.

The chain combines TRBV28 with TRBJ1-2; 7 bases line up with TRBD1. CDR1 is MDHEN, CDR2 SYDVKM, per germline. The CDR3 is 18 residues long. V was clipped by 3 bases and J by 0 bases; unmatched bases: 13. The CDR3 protein is CASSFNWGKDRTNYGYTF. The CDR3 DNA follows: TGTGCCAGCAGTTTTAACTGGGGGAAGGACAGGACTAACTATGGCTACACCTTC.

The chain has TRBV10-2 and TRBJ2-7, with a tentative D call TRBD2 (5 bases). The CDR3 totals 15 residues. The germline CDR1 and CDR2 sequences are WSHSY and SAAADI. V dropped 6 bases and J dropped 3 bases, with 18 bases sitting between them. This chain's CDR3 is CASRGRRVNLYEQYF. As DNA, the CDR3 is TGCGCCAGCAGGGGTCGGCGGGTGAATCTCTACGAGCAGTACTTC.

This chain links TRBV5-1 with TRBJ2-5; 7 positions match TRBD2. Germline loops: CDR1 SGHRS, CDR2 YFSETQ. The J segment lost 5 bases and the V segment lost 2 bases, leaving 6 bases of the junction unmatched. The CDR3 spans 14 residues. DNA of the CDR3: TGCGCCAGCAGCTTCTACGGGAGGTCTGAGACCCAGTACTTC. It is translated as CASSFYGRSETQYF.

The chain links TRBV30 to TRBJ1-1, with D tentatively TRBD1 (5 bases). The V gene lost 1 base and the J gene lost 5 bases, with 8 bases spanning the gap. Germline V CDR1 and CDR2: GTSNPN, SVGIG (reference sequence). This CDR3 has 12 residues. This chain's CDR3 is CAWSAGGTEAFF. The CDR3 nucleotides read TGTGCCTGGAGTGCCGGGGGAACTGAAGCTTTCTTT.

The CDR3 loop is CATLWGEYTGELFF. DNA for the CDR3: TGTGCCACCCTTTGGGGGGAATACACCGGGGAGCTGTTTTTT. The rearrangement links TRBV7-8 to TRBJ2-2; a possible D gene is TRBD2 (6 bases). Trimming pared 10 bases from V and 3 bases from J, leaving 15 bases between. This CDR3 comprises 14 residues. In germline, CDR1 is SGHVS, CDR2 FQNEAQ.

The chain employs TRBV5-4 and TRBJ1-3; 8 bases fit TRBD1. The CDR3 is made up of 15 amino acids. V was clipped by 3 bases and J by 4 bases; unmatched bases: 6. Germline V gene lookup returns CDR1 SGHNT and CDR2 YYREEE (reference sequence). CDR3 residues: CASSWTGRDGNTIYF. The CDR3 DNA follows: TGTGCCAGCAGCTGGACAGGGAGGGACGGAAACACCATATATTTT. Together with reference TRBV5-4 and TRBJ1-3, the CDR3 gives the full variable domain: ETGVTQSPTHLIKTRGQQVTLRCSSQSGHNTVSWYQQALGQGPQFIFQYYREEENGRGNFPPRFSGLQFPNYSSELNVNALELDDSALYLCASSWTGRDGNTIYFGEGSWLTVV.

The J gene is TRBJ2-7, the V gene TRBV19, with 8 bases identical to TRBD2. There are 15 residues in the CDR3. Germline lookup yields CDR1 LNHDA and CDR2 SQIVND (reference sequence). V lost 10 bases and J lost 3; bases outside the gene matches: 14. DNA for the CDR3: TGTGCCACTAAAATGGTTGGAAGCGGGAGCTACGAGCAGTACTTC. It encodes CATKMVGSGSYEQYF.